The clone carrying this T cell receptor beta chain was picked up a small number of times. Antigen: not known. The CDR3 is 16 amino acids. Trimming took off 3 bases at V and 1 base at J, with 14 bases between the two ends. Germline V gene lookup returns CDR1 MNHNS and CDR2 SASEGT. One entry per CDR3 protein results from TCRdb running MiXCR on the 5' RACE reads. The sample consists of 95,000 to 150,000 distinct CDR3 sequences, over 12% of them appearing once. The data were taken from a study of T cells after yellow fever vaccination. General study results and limits: The booster saw the reappearance of most primary-vaccination clones (nearly 98% CD4, around 88% CD8). Researchers report a weaker secondary response that nonetheless peaked faster, day 5 versus 15.

V is TRBV6-1 and J is TRBJ2-3, with TRBD2 as a possible D gene (7 bases). Sequenced material: CD8+ T cells sorted from PBMCs, taken 5 days after the yellow fever booster vaccination. The source is a man aged 18 to 29 who received the YFV17D yellow fever vaccine. The CDR3 coding sequence is TGTGCCAGCAGTGAGTTCGGGGGGCCGGGCACAGATACGCAGTATTTT. Translated, it gives CASSEFGGPGTDTQYF.